This TCR beta chain emerged from a study of cytomegalovirus exposure and HLA in healthy donors (dated by TCRdb to about 2017). Some background on the complete study: An earlier analysis of 587 of the donors reported 276 Gb of sequence data and 117 million unique TCR beta sequences obtained from roughly 180 million T cells. Roughly 300 gigabases of sequencing data and tens of millions of unique TCR sequences were included in an early release covering under 650 HLA-typed donors. Among the roughly 380 genotyped donors, around 81% belonged to the genetic ancestry cluster associated with self-reported Caucasian donors. The aim of the study was to test whether cataloging public T cell receptors could identify signatures of past pathogen exposure. The study profiled the T cell repertoires of under 850 subjects by immunosequencing and related them to cytomegalovirus serostatus. Besides the first cohort of roughly 700 subjects, a separate validation cohort made up of over a hundred different subjects was used. High-throughput TCR immunosequencing, statistical association of individual TCRs with disease status, and machine learning were combined to predict cytomegalovirus infection status. In a later analysis, previously published TCR beta repertoires from roughly 710 donors were re-analyzed and high-resolution HLA genotyping was added so that TCR occurrence patterns could be studied. The later analysis used no new phenotypic data to find candidate immune exposures, relying instead on TCR beta sequences and their occurrence across donors. An earlier analysis of some 500 of the donors used high-throughput TCR beta sequencing to judge whether each TCR beta V gene segment behaved as functional or pseudogenic. Donor age, sex, ethnicity and CMV serostatus were compiled together with the repertoire data. In a later genetic analysis, genome-wide SNP genotypes for 398 of the 666 donors were used, and that subset was treated as a discovery cohort. All discovery cohort repertoires had been generated on a single sequencing platform. HLA typing covered class I and class II loci at four-digit resolution. The number of typed donors differed by locus: roughly 620-640 for A, B, C, DRB1 and DQB1; some 500 for DQA1; 606 for DPA1; and roughly 490 for DPB1. Because of strong linkage in the cohort, roughly five DR-DQ haplotypes were treated as single units for association and clustering. Among 398 genotyped donors of the cohort, an average of approximately 200,000 unique TCR beta nucleotide sequences was sequenced per donor, of which about 18% were non-productive. Broader findings and caveats from the paper: According to a later analysis, most CMV-associated TCR beta chains appeared to be HLA-restricted, and the HLA associations seemed to be driven largely by CMV exposure. A cluster of highly shared sequence variants was judged likely to be a technical artifact of the sequencing pipeline. Seventeen rarely observed V segments, including chromosome 9 orphons, were excluded from the earlier analysis of almost 600 of the donors because counts were too low. A later analysis associated approximately 17,000 TCR beta sequences with specific HLA alleles at a false discovery rate of 0.05. A later analysis found that HLA-associated TCR beta chains were more clonally expanded and had lower generation probabilities than equally common non-associated chains. A later analysis reported that several top co-occurrence clusters appeared linked to parvovirus B19, influenza, CMV and Epstein-Barr virus. Across donors, most TCR sequences were observed very rarely, whereas some public TCRs were present in many individuals. Three of the identified cytomegalovirus-associated TCR beta chains were confirmed in vitro to be specific for cytomegalovirus antigens. V-gene and J-gene trimming of TCR beta chains was associated with a missense DCLRE1C variant in a later genetic analysis, and the association was replicated in an independent cohort. A further reported finding was that TCR beta sequences accurately predicted the HLA-A and HLA-B alleles for most subjects in the first cohort. HLA typing was unavailable for some donors at each locus, so association tests used only the typed subset. It was suggested by the authors that the approach could potentially be generalized to other disease states and immunological phenotypes. Cytomegalovirus status was reported to be diagnosed by the classifier with high specificity and sensitivity in both the original and validation cohorts. According to a later genetic analysis, donors in an Asian-associated ancestry cluster had fewer N-insertions in productive TCRs than the roughly 670-donor mean. This cohort had only TCR beta chains sequenced, and the lack of alpha or paired-chain data limited which features could be detected. Strong co-occurrence of HLA alleles, especially DR and DQ, made assigning TCR associations to individual alleles difficult. Correlated functional status among segregating V segments might reflect linkage disequilibrium, but an unknown experimental factor could not be ruled out. A later analysis found that TCR association rates varied across HLA loci, with DRB1 alleles showing the most associated TCRs and HLA-C alleles the fewest. In the study, around 150 TCR beta chains were listed as associated with cytomegalovirus. The 87-base-pair reads could not distinguish some IMGT-functional V segments, including TRBV6-2 and TRBV6-3, so those segments were excluded. Presence/absence analyses assumed roughly uniform sequencing depth across donors, an assumption that may not hold. Broadly in line with IMGT annotations, most TCR beta V segments showed up in productive rearrangements about 87% or about 30% of the time in an earlier analysis of roughly 590 of the donors. CMV serostatus was the only immune exposure information available for the cohort.

The receptor library was made with the immunoSEQ multiplex PCR assay. The multiplex PCR relied on a mix of 60 forward primers for TCR Vbeta segments and 13 reverse primers for TCR Jbeta segments. A multiplex PCR assay on genomic DNA amplified the CDR3 region of rearranged TCR beta genes. On the Illumina HiSeq System, the amplified TCR beta libraries were sequenced as 87-base-pair reads. Per the authors' processing: Across the 600 to 700 repertoires, a later analysis counted 80 million or so unique TCR beta chains, around 10 million of which were shared by at least two donors. Raw reads were error-corrected and collapsed into unique sequences with a nearest-neighbor algorithm that merged closely related sequences to remove PCR and sequencing errors. To assign V, D and J gene segments, CDR3 sequences were aligned to IMGT reference sequences. For a sequence to be retained, a match of at least six nucleotides was required to both a V gene segment and a J gene segment. Rearrangements were called productive when the CDR3 lacked stop codons and stayed in frame with V and J; all others were non-productive. CDR3 was defined according to IMGT convention as the region running from the second conserved V-encoded cysteine to the conserved J-encoded phenylalanine. In an earlier analysis of 500 to 650 of the donors, sequences lacking an unambiguous match to a single V gene segment were excluded. An earlier analysis of almost 600 of the donors classified V segments as functional when productive rearrangements were above 56.7% and as segregating when the standard deviation between donors was above 5%. A statistical classification framework was developed to diagnose cytomegalovirus status using the catalog of TCR beta chain sequences. In a later analysis, V and J genes were assigned by comparing TCR nucleotide sequences against IMGT/GENE-DB human TR gene sequences. A later analysis assigned CDR3 sequences and most-parsimonious VDJ recombination scenarios with the TCRdist pipeline. In a later analysis, each TCR beta chain was defined by its CDR3 amino acid sequence together with its V-gene family, and reads without a unique V-gene family were excluded. To address suspected cross-contamination and a sequencing artifact, a later analysis removed around 600 highly shared, low-generation-probability nucleotide sequences. A later analysis calculated a clonal expansion index for each public chain from normalized within-repertoire ranks of inferred template counts. In a later analysis, generation probabilities were computed with a VDJ recombination model fitted to out-of-frame rearrangements, and the resulting probabilities were checked against IGoR. Hypergeometric tests were used in a later analysis to score TCR-TCR, TCR-HLA and TCR-CMV co-occurrence, with a repertoire-size bias correction applied to the TCR pairs. False discovery rates were estimated in a later analysis by permuting HLA or CMV assignments 20 times. In a later analysis, co-occurring TCRs were grouped with DBSCAN, and TCRdist sequence similarity was added when clustering was performed within HLA-allele-positive subsets. Repertoires with fewer than 30,000 or more than 120,000 public chains were left out of co-occurrence clustering, as were four to six repertoires with anomalous nucleotide sharing. TCRdb retrieved this table from immuneACCESS and kept in-frame rearrangements only. Not all clones are present; in checked studies, unresolved V genes account for under half, and no reason is known for the remainder. From that table come the V and J calls and clone size; the DNA was used to work out D and trimming. Present in this sample are about 190,000 clones, around 83% of which were seen just once. Of the sample, approximately 0.74% is held by the ten largest clones.

Concerning this clone itself: The specificity of this receptor is unknown. No base quality information exists; no much larger clone differs at one position.

The cohort consisted of hundreds of healthy bone marrow donors. At the time of sampling, all cohort members were nominally healthy, though unrecorded immune exposures were likely present. The donor tested CMV seronegative, placing the donor among the 350 or so seronegative members of the cohort. Every donor gave a peripheral blood sample, and the peripheral blood mononuclear cells from that sample were used for TCR beta sequencing. Genomic DNA extraction from the blood cell samples was performed with the Qiagen DNeasy Blood Extraction Kit. Reading the germline V gene (reference sequence) gives CDR1 LNHDA and CDR2 SQIVND. V is shortened by 4 bases, J by 2 bases, and the region joining them spans 11 bases. The CDR3 has 14 amino acids, counting the end cysteine and phenylalanine. Of all the DNA, just the CDR3 is kept, 42 bases in frame from base 1.

This chain is built from TRBV19 and TRBJ2-5; TRBD1 is a possible D gene, resting on 6 matching bases. Sequenced: PBMCs. The sequence derives from a young woman in good health and CMV-seronegative. The nucleotide sequence reads TGTGCCAGTAGTACGGACAGAAAGCAAGAGACCCAGTACTTC. The resulting protein is CASSTDRKQETQYF. The CDR3, completed at both ends by the reference TRBV19 and TRBJ2-5 genes, gives the full variable domain DGGITQSPKYLFRKEGQNVTLSCEQNLNHDAMYWYRQDPGQGLRLIYYSQIVNDFQKGDIAEGYSVSREKKESFPLTVTSAQKNPTAFYLCASSTDRKQETQYFGPGTRLLVL.